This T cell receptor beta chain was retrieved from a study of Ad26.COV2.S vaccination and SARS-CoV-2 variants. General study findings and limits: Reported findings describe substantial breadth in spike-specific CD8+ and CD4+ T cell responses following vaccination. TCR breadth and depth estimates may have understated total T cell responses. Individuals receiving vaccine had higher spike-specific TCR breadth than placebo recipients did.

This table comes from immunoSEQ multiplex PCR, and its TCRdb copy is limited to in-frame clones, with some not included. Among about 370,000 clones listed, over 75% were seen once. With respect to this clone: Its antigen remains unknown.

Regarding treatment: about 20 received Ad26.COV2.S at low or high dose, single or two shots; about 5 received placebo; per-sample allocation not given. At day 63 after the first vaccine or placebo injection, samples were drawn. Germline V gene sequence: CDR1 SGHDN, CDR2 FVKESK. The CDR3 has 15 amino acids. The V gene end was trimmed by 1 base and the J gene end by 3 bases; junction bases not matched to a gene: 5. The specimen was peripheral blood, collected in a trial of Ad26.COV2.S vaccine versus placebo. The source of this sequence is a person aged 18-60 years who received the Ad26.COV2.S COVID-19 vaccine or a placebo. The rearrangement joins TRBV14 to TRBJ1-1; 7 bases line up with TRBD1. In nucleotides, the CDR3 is TGTGCCAGCAGCCAAGCACAGGGGCCTTACACTGAAGCTTTCTTT. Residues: CASSQAQGPYTEAFF.